The 23 T cell receptor beta chains below come from one sample, sequenced in a study of T cells in Graves' hyperthyroidism and ophthalmopathy. RNA transcripts served as the template for amplifying TCR beta CDR3 regions. The HTBI primer set drove a first-round RT-PCR of the TCR CDR3. TCRdb reprocessed the multiplex PCR reads via MiXCR and lists one record per CDR3 protein. The top ten clones hold 2.5% to 4% of a sample with hundreds of thousands of distinct CDR3 sequences, around 16% of them seen once. The sample taken for sequencing was blood. Receptor source: a woman in her forties with Graves' ophthalmopathy.

This clonotype showed up many times. The chain links TRBV30 to TRBJ2-1; either TRBD1 or TRBD2 may supply D (6 bases each). Germline V gene lookup returns CDR1 GTSNPN and CDR2 SVGIG (reference sequence). This CDR3 spans 13 amino acids. V lost 0 bases and J lost 9, with 12 bases in between. The CDR3 here is CAWSVEGGLEQFF. The CDR3 DNA reads TGTGCCTGGAGTGTAGAAGGGGGGCTTGAGCAGTTCTTC.

J is TRBJ2-7 and V is TRBV3-1; perhaps TRBD2 as D (6 bases). Germline assignment: CDR1 LGHDT and CDR2 YNNKEL (reference sequence). CDR3 length: 15 residues. V dropped 2 bases and J dropped 3 bases, with 14 bases sitting between them. The CDR3 protein is CASSQPGAGSYEQYF. CDR3 in DNA: TGTGCCAGCAGCCAACCGGGAGCTGGTAGCTACGAGCAGTACTTC.

The genes are TRBV30 and TRBJ1-1, with D maybe TRBD1 (5 bases). The CDR3 is 15 residues long. Germline CDR1 and CDR2: GTSNPN and SVGIG (reference sequence). V was trimmed by 0 bases and J by 4 bases, leaving 15 bases between them. CDR3 sequence reads: CAWSVGQGGITEAFF. The CDR3 DNA reads TGTGCCTGGAGTGTCGGGCAGGGCGGAATCACTGAAGCTTTCTTT.

This clonotype was found a few times. This sequence joins TRBV11-2 and TRBJ1-2; tentatively, D is TRBD1 (6 bases). There are 15 residues in the CDR3. Trimming left V 1 base short and J 2 bases short, with 11 bases between. In germline, CDR1 is SGHAT, CDR2 FQNNGV. CDR3 residues: CASSLVTGLNYGYTF. CDR3 sequence (DNA): TGTGCCAGCAGCTTAGTGACAGGATTGAACTATGGCTACACCTTC.

The chain is built from TRBV19 and TRBJ2-5; possibly TRBD1 or TRBD2 for D (6 bases each). The ends were cut back, 4 bases at V and 3 bases at J, with 15 bases in the middle. The CDR3 totals 15 residues. Per the germline V gene, CDR1 is LNHDA and CDR2 is SQIVND (reference sequence). As DNA, the CDR3 is TGTGCCAGTAGTAGCCTCCGGGGGCGCGAAGAGACCCAGTACTTC. As protein: CASSSLRGREETQYF.

This clonotype was detected only a few times. This chain connects TRBV30 to TRBJ1-1; D is possibly TRBD1 (5 bases). Trimming removed 3 bases from V and 5 bases from J, with 16 bases in between. CDR1 GTSNPN and CDR2 SVGIG come from the germline V gene (reference sequence). The CDR3 sequence is 14 residues long. The CDR3 loop is CAWRREGCLTEAFF. DNA of the CDR3: TGTGCCTGGAGGAGGGAGGGGTGCTTAACTGAAGCTTTCTTT.

The genes are TRBV2 and TRBJ2-1, with D perhaps given as TRBD1 or TRBD2 (5 bases each). Looked up from germline, CDR1 is SNHLY and CDR2 is FYNNEI. V was trimmed by 5 bases and J by 2 bases, leaving 10 bases between them. The CDR3 consists of 14 residues. For the CDR3, the DNA is TGTGCCAGCAGTTGGTTGGGACCCTACAATGAGCAGTTCTTC. Its protein is CASSWLGPYNEQFF.

This clonotype has a count of ten or more. The V gene is TRBV5-1, the J gene TRBJ1-1; D is unresolved. Per the germline V gene, CDR1 is SGHRS and CDR2 is YFSETQ. Trimming took 2 bases from V and 4 from J, leaving 15 bases between them. The CDR3 totals 15 residues. The CDR3 sequence is CASSFQDPTSTEAFF. CDR3 DNA sequence: TGCGCCAGCAGCTTTCAGGACCCAACGAGCACTGAAGCTTTCTTT. Full variable domain (remainder filled in from reference TRBV5-1 and TRBJ1-1): KAGVTQTPRYLIKTRGQQVTLSCSPISGHRSVSWYQQTPGQGLQFLFEYFSETQRNKGNFPGRFSGRQFSNSRSEMNVSTLELGDSALYLCASSFQDPTSTEAFFGQGTRLTVV.

This clonotype has ten or more counts. This chain joins TRBV5-5 and TRBJ2-2, with TRBD1 identical over 7 bases. Germline assignment: CDR1 SGHKS and CDR2 YYEKEE (reference sequence). The CDR3 runs to 18 residues. V shed 4 bases, J shed 0 bases, and the junction held 12 bases outside the gene matches. The CDR3 sequence: CASSPMFRGSANTGELFF. Written as DNA, the CDR3 is TGTGCCAGCAGCCCTATGTTCAGGGGGAGCGCGAACACCGGGGAGCTGTTTTTT.

CDR3: CASSYTGRGANVLTF. Here the CDR3 DNA reads TGTGCCAGCAGTTACACCGGGCGCGGGGCCAACGTCCTGACTTTC. This rearrangement joins TRBV6-5 to TRBJ2-6, with D hard to call. The CDR3 is made up of 15 amino acids. Trimming shortened V by 2 bases and J by 4 bases, and 9 bases separated the two germline ends. The germline gives CDR1 MNHEY, CDR2 SVGAGI.

In the case of this clonotype: A much larger clone is a single base away; this may be a read error. The chain has TRBV28 and TRBJ1-1; D not resolved. The CDR3 is made up of 12 amino acids. V dropped 6 bases and J dropped 0 bases, with 5 bases sitting between them. Germline CDR1 MDHEN, CDR2 SYDVKM. CDR3 loop: CASRFMNTEAFF. CDR3 coding DNA: TGTGCCAGCAGATTTATGAACACTGAAGCTTTCTTT.

This clonotype was counted at least ten times. V gene TRBV20-1 combines with J gene TRBJ1-2, with a weak D call TRBD1 (5 bases). V was clipped by 6 bases and J by 3 bases, with 14 bases between them. Germline V gene lookup returns CDR1 DFQATT and CDR2 SNEGSKA (reference sequence). This CDR3 is built from 13 residues. The CDR3 is CSARTGGDYGYTF. DNA for the CDR3: TGCAGTGCCCGTACGGGAGGGGACTATGGCTACACCTTC.

Written as DNA, the CDR3 is TGTGCCAGTACCCAGAGCAGGACTCCGACTGAAGCTTTCTTT. It translates to CASTQSRTPTEAFF. The chain recombines TRBV19 with TRBJ1-1; no firm D call. Looked up from germline, CDR1 is LNHDA and CDR2 is SQIVND (reference sequence). The CDR3 runs to 14 residues. Trimming left V 7 bases short and J 5 bases short, with 17 bases between.

This clonotype has a handful of counts. The V gene is TRBV6-2 or TRBV6-3, the J gene TRBJ1-2, with 8 bases lining up with TRBD1. Germline CDR1 reads MNHEY; CDR2 reads SVGEGT. This CDR3 is built from 14 residues. V lost 0 bases and J lost 5; bases outside the gene matches: 2. This chain's CDR3 is CASSYSRQGYGYTF. CDR3 DNA sequence: TGTGCCAGCAGTTACTCAAGACAGGGGTATGGCTACACCTTC.

Ten or more counts support this clonotype. The J gene is TRBJ1-1, the V gene TRBV27; D perhaps matches TRBD1 (6 bases). Trimming took off 6 bases at V and 1 base at J, with 15 bases between the two ends. The CDR3 spans 15 residues. CDR1 MNHEY and CDR2 SMNVEV come from the germline V gene (reference sequence). CDR3 amino acids: CASRQGRLRNTEAFF. The CDR3 DNA sequence: TGTGCCAGCAGACAGGGACGATTGAGGAACACTGAAGCTTTCTTT.

This clonotype was observed at least ten times. The chain is built from TRBV28 and TRBJ1-1; no clear D gene. CDR1 MDHEN and CDR2 SYDVKM come from the germline V gene. The CDR3 length is 12 residues. The ends were cut back, 6 bases at V and 5 bases at J, with 10 bases in the middle. The CDR3 DNA sequence: TGTGCCAGCAGGTTAGGGAGAACTGAAGCTTTCTTT. This translates into CASRLGRTEAFF.

This clonotype has ten or more counts. The chain is built from TRBV12-3 or TRBV12-4 and TRBJ2-3, with 8 nucleotides matching TRBD1. This CDR3 spans 16 amino acids. With V trimmed by 1 base and J by 6 bases, 9 bases remained unmatched. CDR3 DNA sequence: TGTGCCAGCAGTTTAGAGGGCAGGGGGCGCGGGGATACGCAGTATTTT. Encoded protein: CASSLEGRGRGDTQYF.

This clonotype was detected a few times. The chain carries TRBV20-1 and TRBJ1-1; TRBD1 matches at 7 bases. The length of the CDR3 is 14 residues. Trimming at V came to 2 bases and at J to 7 bases, leaving 10 bases not matched to a gene. The germline CDR1 and CDR2 sequences are DFQATT and SNEGSKA (reference sequence). In nucleotides, the CDR3 is TGCAGTGCTAGACATAACAGGGGAAGGGTTGAAGCTTTCTTT. It is translated as CSARHNRGRVEAFF.

In this sample, this clonotype turned up many times. The V call is TRBV7-3, the J call TRBJ2-3; no firm D call. V was trimmed by 4 bases and J by 2 bases, leaving 10 bases between them. This CDR3 spans 14 amino acids. In germline, CDR1 is SGHTA, CDR2 FQGTGA. CDR3 coding DNA: TGTGCCAGCAGCTCCCGGCCAAACACAGATACGCAGTATTTT. It codes for CASSSRPNTDTQYF.

This clonotype has at least ten counts. This chain connects TRBV10-3 to TRBJ1-1; possibly TRBD1 for D (6 bases). The V gene's germline CDR1 is ENHRY and CDR2 SYGVKD. The CDR3 covers 13 residues. Between the trimmed V and J ends, which lost 6 bases and 4 bases, there was a span of 12 bases. CDR3 DNA sequence: TGTGCCATCAGCCTACAGGGTATCACTGAAGCTTTCTTT. Protein: CAISLQGITEAFF.

This clonotype showed up just a few times. In DNA form, the CDR3 reads TGTGCCAGCAGCCCGATCCAGGACAGCCCTGAAGCTGAAGCTTTCTTT. It encodes CASSPIQDSPEAEAFF. The V call is TRBV3-1, the J call TRBJ1-1; D might be TRBD1 (6 bases). Per the germline V gene, CDR1 is LGHDT and CDR2 is YNNKEL (reference sequence). The CDR3 spans 16 residues. Deletions cut 4 bases from V and 6 bases from J, with 21 bases between.

In its sample, this clonotype was seen a few times. The chain combines TRBV6-1 with TRBJ1-3, with D hard to call. V lost 3 bases and J 2 bases, leaving 8 bases between the germline ends. The CDR3 runs to 14 residues. Per germline, CDR1 MNHNS and CDR2 SASEGT. The CDR3 reads CASSERGTGNTIYF. Written as DNA, the CDR3 is TGTGCCAGCAGTGAGCGGGGTACTGGAAACACCATATATTTT.

This clonotype has at least ten counts. J is TRBJ2-1 and V is TRBV11-1; the match to TRBD1 covers 7 bases. J lost 4 bases, V lost 0 bases, and 0 bases had no gene match. Germline V CDR1 and CDR2: SGHAT, FQDESV (reference sequence). This CDR3 is built from 14 residues. The chain's CDR3 is CASSLAGQYNEQFF. The DNA of the CDR3 is TGTGCCAGCAGCTTAGCGGGACAGTACAATGAGCAGTTCTTC. Supplemented by reference TRBV11-1 and TRBJ2-1, the full variable domain reads EAEVAQSPRYKITEKSQAVAFWCDPISGHATLYWYRQILGQGPELLVQFQDESVVDDSQLPKDRFSAERLKGVDSTLKIQPAELGDSAMYLCASSLAGQYNEQFFGPGTRLTVL.